These 17 T cell receptor beta chains share one sample of origin, sequenced in a study of spatial heterogeneity in lung cancer. Stated time point: sample taken at primary tumor resection. Unsorted samples of tumor, nontumor lung or frozen PBMC had their whole RNA sequenced. TCRdb fed the 5' RACE reads into MiXCR, producing one record per CDR3 protein. The data show 30,000 to 45,000 distinct CDR3 sequences, approximately 5.2% seen once. Sequenced here: PBMCs, sampled at surgery. These receptors were obtained from a female donor with early-stage non-small cell lung cancer.

Many counts were recorded for this clonotype. The chain links TRBV29-1 to TRBJ2-7, with 7 bases lining up with TRBD2. Germline V lookup: CDR1 SQVTM, CDR2 ANQGSEA. The J segment lost 6 bases and the V segment lost 3 bases, leaving 11 bases of the junction unmatched. The CDR3 contains 14 residues. CDR3 protein: CSVEFPGLQPEQYF. CDR3 DNA sequence: TGCAGCGTTGAGTTCCCGGGACTACAACCCGAGCAGTACTTC.

This clonotype was counted many times. The J gene is TRBJ1-1, the V gene TRBV7-9, with D possibly being TRBD1 (6 bases). There are 13 residues in the CDR3. Germline V lookup: CDR1 SEHNR, CDR2 FQNEAQ (reference sequence). V lost 2 bases to trimming and J lost 3 bases, with 7 bases between them. CDR3 DNA sequence: TGTGCCAGCAGCTTAACAGGGTACACTGAAGCTTTCTTT. As protein: CASSLTGYTEAFF.

The table lists this clonotype with many counts. The chain links TRBV7-9 to TRBJ1-1, with 8 positions matching TRBD1. Trimming took 7 bases from V and 3 from J; bases not matched to a gene: 7. The CDR3 extends over 14 amino acids. Germline CDR1 is SEHNR and CDR2 is FQNEAQ (reference sequence). CDR3 residues: CASNRDRGDTEAFF. For the CDR3, the DNA is TGTGCCAGCAACCGAGACAGGGGTGACACTGAAGCTTTCTTT.

This clonotype has only a few counts. This chain joins TRBV20-1 and TRBJ2-1; TRBD2 is a possible D gene (5 bases). The germline V gene has CDR1 DFQATT and CDR2 SNEGSKA (reference sequence). V was clipped by 5 bases and J by 2 bases, with 19 bases between them. This CDR3 has 16 amino acids. Here the CDR3 DNA reads TGCAGTGCTCCGGGGTGGGCTAGCAGAACCTACAATGAGCAGTTCTTC. Translated: CSAPGWASRTYNEQFF.

This clonotype was observed at least ten times. The gene calls are TRBV6-5 and TRBJ2-1; 14 nucleotides match TRBD2. With 5 bases clipped from V and 9 bases from J, the junction kept 6 bases outside the gene matches. The CDR3 loop spans 15 amino acids. The germline V gene encodes CDR1 MNHEY and CDR2 SVGAGI. The CDR3 DNA is TGTGCCAGCAGTCCCGGGACTAGCGGGAGCGTTGAGCAGTTCTTC. This translates into CASSPGTSGSVEQFF.

This clonotype has a count of ten or more. V gene TRBV20-1 combines with J gene TRBJ2-1, with D perhaps matching TRBD1 (6 bases). Germline CDR1 reads DFQATT; CDR2 reads SNEGSKA (reference sequence). V shed 8 bases and J shed 2 bases, with 10 bases lying between them. The CDR3 extends over 12 amino acids. The CDR3 DNA sequence: TGCAGTACCAGGGGTGCCTACAATGAGCAGTTCTTC. This gives the protein CSTRGAYNEQFF.

This clonotype was found many times. The chain carries TRBV10-3 and TRBJ2-3; tentatively, D is TRBD1 or TRBD2 (5 bases each). The CDR3 contains 13 residues. Trimming removed 7 bases at V and 6 bases at J, with 14 bases between. Germline lookup yields CDR1 ENHRY and CDR2 SYGVKD. The CDR3 DNA reads as TGTGCCATCACCGGGGACCGCGAGGATACGCAGTATTTT. Translating gives CAITGDREDTQYF.

The chain recombines TRBV11-1 with TRBJ2-5, with TRBD1 matching 9 bases. The CDR3 is 15 amino acids. The germline V gene encodes CDR1 SGHAT and CDR2 FQDESV (reference sequence). The J segment lost 5 bases and the V segment lost 5 bases, leaving 9 bases of the junction unmatched. The CDR3 loop reads CASSPPTGGPETQYF. The CDR3 bases are TGTGCCAGCAGCCCTCCTACAGGGGGCCCGGAGACCCAGTACTTC.

This clonotype was counted many times. J is TRBJ1-2 and V is TRBV6-1; D is uncertain. Trimming pared 8 bases from V and 4 bases from J, leaving 14 bases between. Germline V gives CDR1 MNHNS, CDR2 SASEGT. The length of the CDR3 is 13 residues. The CDR3 sequence: CASCVSEGYGYTF. CDR3 nucleotide sequence: TGTGCCAGCTGTGTGTCTGAGGGCTATGGCTACACCTTC.

By share of the sample, this clonotype is medium-sized. The chain joins TRBV18 to TRBJ1-2; the D gene is possibly TRBD1 (5 bases). The germline V and J ends were trimmed by 0 bases and 4 bases, with 9 bases remaining between them. The V gene's germline CDR1 is KGHSH and CDR2 LQKENI. This CDR3 has 14 amino acids. The CDR3 loop is CASSPPAGSYGYTF. CDR3 DNA: TGTGCCAGCTCACCACCGGCAGGGAGCTATGGCTACACCTTC.

This clonotype was counted at least ten times. The genes are TRBV30 and TRBJ2-7; perhaps TRBD2 as D (5 bases). The CDR3 runs to 12 residues. CDR1 is GTSNPN and CDR2 is SVGIG in the germline V gene (reference sequence). V was shortened by 3 bases and J by 5 bases, with 11 bases between the two germline ends. CDR3 loop: CAWRGLRDEQYF. CDR3 nucleotides: TGTGCCTGGAGGGGTTTGAGGGACGAGCAGTACTTC.

V gene TRBV5-1 combines with J gene TRBJ1-1; a weak D match, TRBD1 (5 bases). V was pared by 4 bases and J by 5 bases, with 15 bases between. Germline V lookup: CDR1 SGHRS, CDR2 YFSETQ. The CDR3 has 14 residues. The CDR3 DNA reads TGCGCCAGCAGCCGGACCCGGGACGTGACTGAAGCTTTCTTT. It encodes CASSRTRDVTEAFF.

There are many counts of this clonotype. The chain joins TRBV5-1 to TRBJ2-7; 9 positions match TRBD1. CDR3 length: 15 residues. Germline V gene sequence: CDR1 SGHRS, CDR2 YFSETQ. V shed 4 bases, J shed 2 bases, and the junction held 7 bases outside the gene matches. The CDR3 protein is CASSPKGDRAYEQYF. The DNA of the CDR3 is TGCGCCAGCAGCCCAAAGGGGGACAGGGCCTACGAGCAGTACTTC.

Many counts were recorded for this clonotype. The chain couples TRBV12-3 or TRBV12-4 to TRBJ2-2; D perhaps matches TRBD1 (5 bases). The CDR3 covers 12 residues. The ends were cut back, 0 bases at V and 12 bases at J, with 8 bases in the middle. The DNA of the CDR3 is TGTGCCAGCAGTTTAGCGGGGCCAAAGCTGTTTTTT. As protein: CASSLAGPKLFF.

At least ten counts were recorded for this clonotype. J is TRBJ2-3 and V is TRBV7-9; 12 nucleotides agree with TRBD2. Germline V gene sequence: CDR1 SEHNR, CDR2 FQNEAQ (reference sequence). The CDR3 runs 16 residues. The V gene end was trimmed by 5 bases and the J gene end by 5 bases; junction bases not matched to a gene: 8. The CDR3 here is CASSPPSGRAGDTQYF. The CDR3 DNA reads TGTGCCAGCAGCCCGCCTAGCGGGAGGGCCGGAGATACGCAGTATTTT.

A remark on this clonotype: A read error may be the cause here, since a much bigger clone is one base away. The CDR3 does not end in the conserved phenylalanine or tryptophan, so this is likely a read error. The gene calls are TRBV6-6 and TRBJ1-2, with TRBD1 identical over 7 bases. Trimming took 6 bases from V and 5 from J; bases not matched to a gene: 6. This CDR3 spans 13 amino acids. From germline, CDR1 is MNHNY and CDR2 SVGAGI (reference sequence). For the CDR3, the DNA is TGTGCCAGCAGCTTCGACAGGGATTATGGCTACACCTCC. This sequence encodes CASSFDRDYGYTS.

This clonotype turned up a few times. V and J are TRBV7-8 and TRBJ2-3; D could derive from TRBD1 or TRBD2 (6 bases each). Germline V gives CDR1 SGHVS, CDR2 FQNEAQ. The germline V and J ends were trimmed by 11 bases and 5 bases, with 26 bases remaining between them. The CDR3 runs 16 residues. Here the CDR3 DNA reads TGTGCCTCCCGGGGGCGGTTCCGGGGCTTCGAAGATACGCAGTATTTT. As protein: CASRGRFRGFEDTQYF.